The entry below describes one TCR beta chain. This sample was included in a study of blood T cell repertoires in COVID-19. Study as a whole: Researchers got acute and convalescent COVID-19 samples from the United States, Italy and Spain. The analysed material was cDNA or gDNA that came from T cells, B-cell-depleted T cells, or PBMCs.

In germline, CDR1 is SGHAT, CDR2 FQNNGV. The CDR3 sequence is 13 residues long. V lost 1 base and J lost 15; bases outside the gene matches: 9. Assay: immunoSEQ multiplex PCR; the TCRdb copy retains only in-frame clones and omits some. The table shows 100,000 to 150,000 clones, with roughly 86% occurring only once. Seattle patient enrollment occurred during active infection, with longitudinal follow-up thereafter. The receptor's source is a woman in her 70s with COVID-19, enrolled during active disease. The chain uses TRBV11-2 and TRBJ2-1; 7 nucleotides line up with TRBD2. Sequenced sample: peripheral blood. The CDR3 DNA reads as TGTGCCAGCAGCTTAGTAGGCGGGGGACGGCCGTTCTTC. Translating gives CASSLVGGGRPFF.